This TCR beta chain was observed in a study of shared clonotypes between healthy human individuals. Every contributor of samples was a Caucasian grown-up residing in Nashville, Tennessee. This CDR3 has 14 amino acids. Remarks on this clone: The antigen is unknown.

Generated by immunoSEQ multiplex PCR, the TCRdb table keeps only in-frame clones and is missing some. The sample has some 2.3 million clones, 80% to 95% seen once. Overall study findings and caveats: A reduction in generation probabilities was seen for non-shared clonotypes relative to those shared by all four donors. Sequencing depth was a factor that was expected to affect clonotype sharing among donors.

This rearrangement joins TRBV21-1 to TRBJ2-5; TRBD1 is the table's D call, not checked against the DNA. TRBV21-1 is shown as a pseudogene. Input material: naive CD4+ T cells from PBMCs. Specified subset: CD45RA+ positively selected. This clonotype was obtained from a man aged 18 to 35 in good health. Some clones in this sample may be carry-over from other donors' samples. CDR3 sequence (DNA): TGTGCCAGCAGCAGGAAGGGGTTCAGGGAGACCCAGTACTTC. Translating gives CASSRKGFRETQYF.